This T cell receptor (beta chain) was retrieved from a study of OX40 agonist ivuxolimab in advanced cancers. Looking at the study overall: Enrollees could have had prior anti-PD-1, anti-PD-L1 or anti-CTLA-4 therapy, which under 50% had received. Partial responses were achieved by three patients, one with hepatocellular carcinoma and two with cutaneous melanoma.

CDR3 length equals 14 residues. The ends were cut back, 6 bases at V and 1 base at J, with 13 bases in the middle. Germline CDR1 and CDR2: MNHNY and SVGAGI (reference sequence). The study, taken as a whole, reports: At 0.1 to 3.0 mg/kg, CD4+ and CD8+ blood T cells expanded clonally by week 6.

Clones were read by immunoSEQ multiplex PCR, and TCRdb kept only the in-frame ones, dropping some. The sample holds 9,000 to 13,000 clones, around 80% seen once. Comment on this clone: What it binds is not known.

The sequenced sample was CD4+ or CD8+ T cells sorted from blood, obtained in a trial of the OX40 agonist ivuxolimab. The chain combines TRBV6-6 with TRBJ2-7; D tentatively reads TRBD1 or TRBD2 (5 bases each). The origin of this receptor is an adult with an advanced solid tumor such as melanoma, head and neck, liver or kidney cancer. The DNA of the CDR3 is TGTGCCAGCAGGGGGATCGGGGCTTCCTACGAGCAGTACTTC. Residues: CASRGIGASYEQYF.